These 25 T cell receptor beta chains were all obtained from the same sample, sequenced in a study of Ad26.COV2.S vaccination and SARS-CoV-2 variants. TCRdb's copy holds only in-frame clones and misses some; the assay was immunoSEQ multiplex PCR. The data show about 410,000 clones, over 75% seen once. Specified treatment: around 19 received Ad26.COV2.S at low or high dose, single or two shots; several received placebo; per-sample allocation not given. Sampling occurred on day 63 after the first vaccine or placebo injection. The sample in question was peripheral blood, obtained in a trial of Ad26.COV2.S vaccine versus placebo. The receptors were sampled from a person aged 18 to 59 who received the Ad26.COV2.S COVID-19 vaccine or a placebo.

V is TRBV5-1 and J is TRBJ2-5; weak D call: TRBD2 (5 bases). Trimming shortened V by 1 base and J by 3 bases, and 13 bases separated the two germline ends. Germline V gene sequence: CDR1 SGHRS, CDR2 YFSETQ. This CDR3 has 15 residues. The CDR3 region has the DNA TGCGCCAGCAGCTTGCAATCCCTCGGGGAAGAGACCCAGTACTTC. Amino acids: CASSLQSLGEETQYF.

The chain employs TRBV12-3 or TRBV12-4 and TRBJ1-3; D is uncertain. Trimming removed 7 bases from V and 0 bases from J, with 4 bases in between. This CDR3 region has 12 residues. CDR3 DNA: TGTGCCAGCACGCTCTCTGGAAACACCATATATTTT. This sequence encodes CASTLSGNTIYF.

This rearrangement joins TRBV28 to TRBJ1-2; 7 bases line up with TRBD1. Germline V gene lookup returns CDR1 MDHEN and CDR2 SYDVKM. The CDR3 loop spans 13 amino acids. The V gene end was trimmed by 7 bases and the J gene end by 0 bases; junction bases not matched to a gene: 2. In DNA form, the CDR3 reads TGTGCCAGCATTGACAGGGCTAACTATGGCTACACCTTC. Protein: CASIDRANYGYTF.

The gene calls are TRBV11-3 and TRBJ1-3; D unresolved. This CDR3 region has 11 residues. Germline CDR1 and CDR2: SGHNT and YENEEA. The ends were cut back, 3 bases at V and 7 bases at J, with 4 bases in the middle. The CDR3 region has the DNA TGTGCCAGCAGCTTTGGGAACACCATATATTTT. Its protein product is CASSFGNTIYF.

The CDR3 reads CASSPPTVPGNTEAFF. CDR3 DNA sequence: TGTGCCAGCAGTCCCCCAACGGTCCCTGGGAACACTGAAGCTTTCTTT. The J gene is TRBJ1-1, the V gene TRBV2; D is unclear. Trimming cost V 5 bases and J 1 base, with 17 bases left between them. CDR3 length: 16 amino acids. Germline CDR1 is SNHLY and CDR2 is FYNNEI.

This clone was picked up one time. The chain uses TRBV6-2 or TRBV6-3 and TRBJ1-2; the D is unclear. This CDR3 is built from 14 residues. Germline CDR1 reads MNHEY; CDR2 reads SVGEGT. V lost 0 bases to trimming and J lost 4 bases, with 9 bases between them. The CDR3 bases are TGTGCCAGCAGTTACTCCCCAGGAATCTATGGCTACACCTTC. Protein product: CASSYSPGIYGYTF.

CDR3 loop: CATHGTVRVPNQPQHF. CDR3 DNA sequence: TGTGCCACCCATGGGACGGTGAGGGTCCCGAATCAGCCCCAGCATTTT. The genes are TRBV6-6 and TRBJ1-5; perhaps TRBD1 as D (5 bases). V lost 10 bases and J lost 4, with 23 bases in between. Germline V lookup: CDR1 MNHNY, CDR2 SVGAGI (reference sequence). This CDR3 contains 16 residues.

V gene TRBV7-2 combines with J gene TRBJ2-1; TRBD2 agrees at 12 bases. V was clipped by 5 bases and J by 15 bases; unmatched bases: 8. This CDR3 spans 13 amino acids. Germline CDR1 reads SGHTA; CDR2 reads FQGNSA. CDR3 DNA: TGTGCCAGCAGCGAAAGACTAGCGGGAGCGAGGTTCTTC. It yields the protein CASSERLAGARFF.

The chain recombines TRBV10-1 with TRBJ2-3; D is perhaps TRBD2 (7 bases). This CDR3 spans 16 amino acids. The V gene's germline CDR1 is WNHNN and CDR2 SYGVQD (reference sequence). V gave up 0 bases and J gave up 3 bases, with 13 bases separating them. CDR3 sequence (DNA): TGCGCCAGCAGTGAGTCAGGGGGGGTTGGAACAGATACGCAGTATTTT. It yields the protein CASSESGGVGTDTQYF.

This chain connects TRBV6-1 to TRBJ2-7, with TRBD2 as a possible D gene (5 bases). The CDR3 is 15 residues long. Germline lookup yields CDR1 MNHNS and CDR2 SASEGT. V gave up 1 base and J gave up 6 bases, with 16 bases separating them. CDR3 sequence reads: CASSEDWRRLGEQYF. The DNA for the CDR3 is TGTGCCAGCAGTGAAGACTGGAGGCGTTTAGGCGAGCAGTACTTC.

The CDR3 sequence is CASGGREGLYEQYF. The CDR3 DNA is TGTGCCAGCGGTGGGCGGGAGGGACTGTACGAGCAGTACTTC. J is TRBJ2-7 and V is TRBV7-9; 9 bases line up with TRBD2. The CDR3 totals 14 residues. V dropped 8 bases and J dropped 4; count of bases not matched to a gene: 9. The germline gives CDR1 SEHNR, CDR2 FQNEAQ (reference sequence).

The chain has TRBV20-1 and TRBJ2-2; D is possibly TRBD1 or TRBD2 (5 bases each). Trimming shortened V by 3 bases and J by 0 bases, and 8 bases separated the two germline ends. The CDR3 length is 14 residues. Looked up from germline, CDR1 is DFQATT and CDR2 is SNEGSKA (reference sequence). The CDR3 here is CSASKGPNTGELFF. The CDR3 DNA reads TGCAGTGCTAGTAAGGGACCGAACACCGGGGAGCTGTTTTTT.

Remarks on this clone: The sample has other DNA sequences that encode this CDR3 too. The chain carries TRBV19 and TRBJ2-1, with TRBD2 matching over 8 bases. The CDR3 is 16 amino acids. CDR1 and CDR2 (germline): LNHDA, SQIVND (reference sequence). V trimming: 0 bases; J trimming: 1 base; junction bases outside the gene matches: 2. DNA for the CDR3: TGTGCCAGTAGTATAGAGGGGACTAGATCCTACAATGAGCAGTTCTTC. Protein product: CASSIEGTRSYNEQFF.

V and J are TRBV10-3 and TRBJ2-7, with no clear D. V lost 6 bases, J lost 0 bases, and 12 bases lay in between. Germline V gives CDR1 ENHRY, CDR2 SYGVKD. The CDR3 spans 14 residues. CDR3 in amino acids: CAISKEESSYEQYF. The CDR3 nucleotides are TGTGCCATCAGCAAAGAAGAGAGCTCCTACGAGCAGTACTTC.

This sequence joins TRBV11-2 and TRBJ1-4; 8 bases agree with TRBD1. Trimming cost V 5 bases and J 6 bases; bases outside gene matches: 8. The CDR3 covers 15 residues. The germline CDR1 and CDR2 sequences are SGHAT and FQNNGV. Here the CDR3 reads CASSLDRGGYEKLFF. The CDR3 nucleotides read TGTGCCAGCAGCCTTGACAGGGGAGGGTATGAAAAACTGTTTTTT. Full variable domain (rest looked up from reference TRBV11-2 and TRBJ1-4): EAGVAQSPRYKIIEKRQSVAFWCNPISGHATLYWYQQILGQGPKLLIQFQNNGVVDDSQLPKDRFSAERLKGVDSTLKIQPAKLEDSAVYLCASSLDRGGYEKLFFGSGTQLSVL.

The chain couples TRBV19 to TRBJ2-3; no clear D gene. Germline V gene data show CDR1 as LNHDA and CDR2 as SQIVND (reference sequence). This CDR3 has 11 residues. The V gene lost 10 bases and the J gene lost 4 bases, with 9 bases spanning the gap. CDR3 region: CATLQSDTQYF. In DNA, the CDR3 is TGTGCCACCCTCCAGTCAGATACGCAGTATTTT.

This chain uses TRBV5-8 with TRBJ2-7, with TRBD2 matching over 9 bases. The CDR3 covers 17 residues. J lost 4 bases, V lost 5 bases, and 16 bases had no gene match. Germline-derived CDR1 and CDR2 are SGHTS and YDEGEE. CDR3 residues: CASSFPSAGGPQYEQYF. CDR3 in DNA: TGTGCCAGCAGTTTTCCCTCCGCGGGAGGGCCACAATACGAGCAGTACTTC.

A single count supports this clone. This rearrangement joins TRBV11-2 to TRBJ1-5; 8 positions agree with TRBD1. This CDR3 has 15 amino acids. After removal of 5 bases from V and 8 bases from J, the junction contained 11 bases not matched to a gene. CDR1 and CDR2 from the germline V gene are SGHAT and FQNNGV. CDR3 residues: CASSLGQGPMEPQHF. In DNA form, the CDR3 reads TGTGCCAGCAGCCTCGGACAGGGCCCAATGGAGCCCCAGCATTTT.

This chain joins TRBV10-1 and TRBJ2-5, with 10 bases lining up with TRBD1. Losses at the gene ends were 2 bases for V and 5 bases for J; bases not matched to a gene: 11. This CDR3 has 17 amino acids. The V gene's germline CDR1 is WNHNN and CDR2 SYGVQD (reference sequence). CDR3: CASSEPIPGQGWETQYF. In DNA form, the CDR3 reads TGCGCCAGCAGTGAGCCTATACCGGGACAGGGGTGGGAGACCCAGTACTTC.

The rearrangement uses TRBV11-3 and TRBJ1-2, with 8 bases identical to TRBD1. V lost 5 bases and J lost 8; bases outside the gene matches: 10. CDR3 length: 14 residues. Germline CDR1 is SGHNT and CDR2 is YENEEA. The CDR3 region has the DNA TGTGCCAGCAGCCCCGGACAGGGTCCCCTCGGCTACACCTTC. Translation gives CASSPGQGPLGYTF.

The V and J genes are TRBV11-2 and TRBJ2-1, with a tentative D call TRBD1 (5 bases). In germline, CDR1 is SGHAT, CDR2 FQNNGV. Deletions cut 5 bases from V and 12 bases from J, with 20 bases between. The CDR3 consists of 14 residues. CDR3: CASSPLGRGAGQFF. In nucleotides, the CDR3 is TGTGCCAGCAGCCCCCTGGGGCGTGGCGCCGGGCAGTTCTTC.

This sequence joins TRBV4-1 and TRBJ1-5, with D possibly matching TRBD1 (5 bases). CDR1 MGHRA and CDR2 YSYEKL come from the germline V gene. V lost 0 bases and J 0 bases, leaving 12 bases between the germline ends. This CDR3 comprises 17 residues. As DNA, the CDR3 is TGCGCCAGCAGCCAAGACTGGGGACGGGATAGCAATCAGCCCCAGCATTTT. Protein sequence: CASSQDWGRDSNQPQHF.

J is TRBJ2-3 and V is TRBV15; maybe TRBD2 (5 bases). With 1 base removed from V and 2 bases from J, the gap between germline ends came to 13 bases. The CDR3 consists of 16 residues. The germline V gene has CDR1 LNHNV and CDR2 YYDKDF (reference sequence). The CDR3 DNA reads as TGTGCCACCAGCAGAGTTTCTAGCAGTGCCACAGATACGCAGTATTTT. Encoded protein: CATSRVSSSATDTQYF.

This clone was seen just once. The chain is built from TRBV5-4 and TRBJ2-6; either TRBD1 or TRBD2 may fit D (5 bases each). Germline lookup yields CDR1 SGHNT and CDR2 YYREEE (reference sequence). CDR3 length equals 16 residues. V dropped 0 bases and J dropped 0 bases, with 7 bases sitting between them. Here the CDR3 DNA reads TGTGCCAGCAGCTTGGGTGGGGGCTCTGGGGCCAACGTCCTGACTTTC. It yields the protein CASSLGGGSGANVLTF.

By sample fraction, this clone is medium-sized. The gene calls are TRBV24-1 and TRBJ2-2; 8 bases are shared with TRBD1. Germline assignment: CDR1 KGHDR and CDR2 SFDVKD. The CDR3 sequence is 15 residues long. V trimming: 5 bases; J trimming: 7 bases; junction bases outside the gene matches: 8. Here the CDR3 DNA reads TGTGCCACCAGTGGCCCACAGGGGGAGATCGGGGAGCTGTTTTTT. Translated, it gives CATSGPQGEIGELFF.